These T cell receptor beta chains were read from a single sample in a study of blood T cells in healthy people across ages. One entry per CDR3 protein, called by TCRdb with MiXCR from the 5' RACE reads. The repertoire holds 750,000 or so distinct CDR3 sequences, with 20% to 25% as singletons. These data were also reused for a study on T cells of mothers and their children.

Sequenced sample: blood. These receptors came from a boy between 10 and 17 years old in good health. Both conserved end residues are part of each CDR3. A clone size is listed for some rows: how often the clone was seen (once, few, many), or a class if it is expanded.

v_call: TRBV12-3/TRBV12-4
clone_size: .
j_call: TRBJ2-1
cdr3_aa: CASSYLVNEQFF

v_call: TRBV9
clone_size: .
j_call: TRBJ1-1
cdr3_aa: CASSAGVGGGTEAFF

v_call: TRBV20-1
clone_size: .
j_call: .
cdr3_aa: CSASVGGRMNEQFF

v_call: TRBV29-1
clone_size: .
j_call: TRBJ2-5
cdr3_aa: CSVEDLTRLAGGKQETQYF

v_call: TRBV7-9
clone_size: .
j_call: TRBJ2-5
cdr3_aa: CASSSLDSPTEYF

v_call: TRBV7-2
clone_size: .
j_call: TRBJ1-1
cdr3_aa: CASSYEQGNTEAFF

v_call: TRBV20-1
clone_size: .
j_call: .
cdr3_aa: CSASDVAGGRGKNEQFF

v_call: TRBV7-2
clone_size: .
j_call: TRBJ1-1
cdr3_aa: CASSLMTGGWNTEAFF

v_call: TRBV13
clone_size: many
j_call: TRBJ2-5
cdr3_aa: CASSFPSGGQETQYF

v_call: TRBV12-3/TRBV12-4
clone_size: few
j_call: TRBJ2-6
cdr3_aa: CASSVGQGRTGANVLTF

v_call: TRBV29-1
clone_size: .
j_call: TRBJ2-3
cdr3_aa: CSVEDLWTDTQYF

v_call: TRBV9
clone_size: few
j_call: TRBJ2-7
cdr3_aa: CASSVGAGAAYEQYF

v_call: TRBV10-3
clone_size: .
j_call: TRBJ2-5
cdr3_aa: CAIRGGSGYQETQYF

v_call: TRBV20-1
clone_size: .
j_call: TRBJ2-1
cdr3_aa: CSARAGLAGYNEQFF

v_call: TRBV4-3
clone_size: few
j_call: TRBJ2-7
cdr3_aa: CASSQDRAGPYEQYF

v_call: TRBV11-3
clone_size: few
j_call: TRBJ2-1
cdr3_aa: CASSPPGQLYNEQFF

v_call: TRBV29-1
clone_size: .
j_call: TRBJ2-1
cdr3_aa: CSVEGAASGEQFF

v_call: TRBV29-1
clone_size: .
j_call: TRBJ2-7
cdr3_aa: CSVHAGTGNYEQYF

v_call: TRBV11-2
clone_size: .
j_call: TRBJ2-5
cdr3_aa: CASLPLAGAYNEQSF

v_call: TRBV5-1
clone_size: .
j_call: TRBJ2-2
cdr3_aa: CASSLREIGELFF

v_call: TRBV27
clone_size: few
j_call: .
cdr3_aa: CASKEAGGPVEQYF

v_call: TRBV6-2/TRBV6-3
clone_size: few
j_call: TRBJ2-3
cdr3_aa: CASSYGGRQPQYF

v_call: TRBV12-3/TRBV12-4
clone_size: .
j_call: TRBJ1-1
cdr3_aa: CASSFGGGGTEAFF

v_call: TRBV20-1
clone_size: few
j_call: TRBJ2-5
cdr3_aa: CSASYEGLGRETQYF

v_call: TRBV16
clone_size: few
j_call: TRBJ2-5
cdr3_aa: CASSQGYWQYF

v_call: TRBV5-1
clone_size: .
j_call: TRBJ1-1
cdr3_aa: CASSAQGTLNTEAFF

v_call: TRBV25-1
clone_size: .
j_call: .
cdr3_aa: CASSEYKRGWANEQFF

v_call: TRBV27
clone_size: .
j_call: TRBJ1-1
cdr3_aa: CASGETGSTEAFF

v_call: TRBV28
clone_size: .
j_call: .
cdr3_aa: CASSDWQGHEQYF

v_call: TRBV9
clone_size: .
j_call: TRBJ1-6
cdr3_aa: CASSVARGGNSPLHF

v_call: TRBV24-1
clone_size: many
j_call: TRBJ2-1
cdr3_aa: CATSEPPGTGRNEQFF

v_call: TRBV29-1
clone_size: few
j_call: TRBJ2-3
cdr3_aa: CSVGGHSGIHVDTQYF

v_call: TRBV20-1
clone_size: few
j_call: TRBJ2-5
cdr3_aa: CSARDTQGGKGGETQYF

v_call: TRBV5-1
clone_size: .
j_call: TRBJ2-1
cdr3_aa: CASSSRAPEQFF

v_call: TRBV9
clone_size: .
j_call: TRBJ1-3
cdr3_aa: CASSVDGFSGNTIYF

v_call: TRBV6-1
clone_size: few
j_call: .
cdr3_aa: CATTRDRDRLYEQYF

v_call: TRBV29-1
clone_size: .
j_call: TRBJ2-5
cdr3_aa: CSVDPRDKRETQYF

v_call: TRBV3-1
clone_size: few
j_call: TRBJ1-4
cdr3_aa: CASSQGGGSGEKLFF

v_call: TRBV20-1
clone_size: .
j_call: TRBJ1-2
cdr3_aa: CSARVAGDGYTF

v_call: TRBV29-1
clone_size: .
j_call: TRBJ2-5
cdr3_aa: CSVDEAGEERETQYF

v_call: TRBV20-1
clone_size: .
j_call: TRBJ2-5
cdr3_aa: CSARVLRAQETQYF

v_call: TRBV7-2
clone_size: few
j_call: TRBJ2-5
cdr3_aa: CASSLSGYETQYF

v_call: TRBV7-8
clone_size: few
j_call: TRBJ2-6
cdr3_aa: CASSLVGPGANVLTF

v_call: TRBV5-1
clone_size: .
j_call: TRBJ2-1
cdr3_aa: CASSLGGTDQFF

v_call: TRBV27
clone_size: few
j_call: TRBJ2-5
cdr3_aa: CASSLKQVELETQYF

v_call: TRBV6-5
clone_size: few
j_call: TRBJ1-4
cdr3_aa: CASSYSRQQEKLFF

v_call: TRBV4-1
clone_size: .
j_call: .
cdr3_aa: CASSPNPGLATPLVEQYF

v_call: TRBV9
clone_size: .
j_call: TRBJ2-3
cdr3_aa: CASSVVGQSTDTQYF

v_call: TRBV7-9
clone_size: .
j_call: TRBJ2-7
cdr3_aa: CASSHAYYEQYF

v_call: TRBV5-4
clone_size: .
j_call: TRBJ2-3
cdr3_aa: CASTAVAGGTTDTQYF

v_call: TRBV3-1
clone_size: .
j_call: TRBJ2-5
cdr3_aa: CASSPSPGSEETQYF

v_call: TRBV29-1
clone_size: .
j_call: TRBJ2-7
cdr3_aa: CSVRPGNSYEQYF